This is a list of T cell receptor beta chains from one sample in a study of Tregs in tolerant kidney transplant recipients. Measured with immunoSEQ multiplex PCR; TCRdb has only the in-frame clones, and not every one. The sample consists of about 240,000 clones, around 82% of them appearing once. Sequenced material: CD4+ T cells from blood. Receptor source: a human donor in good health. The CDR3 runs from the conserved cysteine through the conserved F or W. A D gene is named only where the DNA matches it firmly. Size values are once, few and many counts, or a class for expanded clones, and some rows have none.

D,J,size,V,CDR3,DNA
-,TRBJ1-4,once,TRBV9,CASSPHGRVEEKLFF,TGTGCCAGCAGCCCCCATGGTAGGGTGGAGGAAAAACTGTTTTTT
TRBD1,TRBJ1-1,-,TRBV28,CASRLQGANTEAFF,TGTGCCAGCAGACTACAGGGGGCTAACACTGAAGCTTTCTTT
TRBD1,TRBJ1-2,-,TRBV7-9,CASSLATGTNYGYTF,TGTGCCAGCAGCTTAGCGACAGGGACTAACTATGGCTACACCTTC
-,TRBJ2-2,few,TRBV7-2,CASSSSPGTPLSTGELFF,TGTGCCAGCAGCTCTTCCCCCGGGACTCCTTTATCCACCGGGGAGCTGTTTTTT
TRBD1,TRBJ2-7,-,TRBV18,CASSPRTATGGSYEQYF,TGTGCCAGCTCACCCCGAACGGCAACAGGGGGCTCCTACGAGCAGTACTTC
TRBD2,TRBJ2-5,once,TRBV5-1,CASSTSGGREETQYF,TGCGCCAGCAGCACCAGCGGGGGCCGAGAGGAGACCCAGTACTTC
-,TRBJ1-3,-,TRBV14,CASSPFRNTIYF,TGTGCCAGCAGCCCATTCAGAAACACCATATATTTT
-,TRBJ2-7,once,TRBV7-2,CASSLLGTPGDEQYF,TGTGCCAGCAGCCTCCTCGGGACACCGGGCGACGAGCAGTACTTC
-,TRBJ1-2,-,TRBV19,CASSIGGGVRIFDGYTF,TGTGCCAGTAGTATAGGTGGAGGGGTGAGGATTTTCGATGGCTACACCTTC
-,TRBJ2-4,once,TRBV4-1,CASSQVPAAAKNIQYF,TGCGCCAGCAGCCAAGTCCCTGCGGCGGCCAAAAACATTCAGTACTTC
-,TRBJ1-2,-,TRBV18,CASTPQGSIVDLNYGYTF,TGTGCCAGCACACCACAGGGATCAATAGTGGATTTGAACTATGGCTACACCTTC
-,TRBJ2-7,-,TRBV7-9,CASSRGADYEQYF,TGTGCCAGCAGCAGGGGAGCCGACTACGAGCAGTACTTC
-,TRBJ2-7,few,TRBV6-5,CASSGGSFYEQYF,TGTGCCAGCAGTGGTGGGTCCTTCTACGAGCAGTACTTC
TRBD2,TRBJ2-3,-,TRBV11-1,CASSPRTSGGPDTQYF,TGTGCCAGCAGCCCGCGGACTAGCGGGGGACCAGATACGCAGTATTTT
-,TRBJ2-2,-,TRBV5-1,CASSLYGISGTGELFF,TGCGCCAGCAGCCTCTATGGTATTAGCGGCACCGGGGAGCTGTTTTTT
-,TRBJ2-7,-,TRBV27,CASSLETGYEQYF,TGTGCCAGCAGTTTAGAAACCGGCTACGAGCAGTACTTC
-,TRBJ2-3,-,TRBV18,CASSPSRDGTDTQYF,TGTGCCAGCTCACCGTCCCGAGATGGCACAGATACGCAGTATTTT
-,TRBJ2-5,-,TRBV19,CASAVLGETQYF,TGTGCCAGCGCAGTTCTGGGGGAGACCCAGTACTTC
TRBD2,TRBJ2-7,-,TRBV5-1,CATKMDLTSVYEQYF,TGCGCCACCAAGATGGATTTGACTAGCGTATACGAGCAGTACTTC
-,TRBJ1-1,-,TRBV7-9,CASSRGGVGGTEAFF,TGTGCCAGCAGCCGTGGGGGCGTTGGGGGAACTGAAGCTTTCTTT